A selection of T cell receptor beta chains follows, all from one sample in a study of cytomegalovirus exposure and HLA in healthy donors. Only in-frame clones appear in the TCRdb table, and some are missing; sequencing was by immunoSEQ multiplex PCR. The sample holds 200,000 to 250,000 clones, 79% seen once. Sequenced: PBMCs. These TCRs come from a man over 45 in good health and CMV-seronegative. Both conserved end residues are part of each CDR3. A D gene is named only where the DNA matches it firmly. For some rows the clone size is stated as once, few or many, or as a class when expanded; others skip it.

v_gene	j_gene	abundance	d_gene	CDR3aa	CDR3nt
TRBV6-1	TRBJ1-5	.	.	CASSEILGHQPQHF	TGTGCCAGCAGTGAAATTCTGGGGCACCAGCCCCAGCATTTT
TRBV5-4	TRBJ1-1	once	.	CASSLIRGNTEAFF	TGTGCCAGCAGCTTGATCCGGGGGAACACTGAAGCTTTCTTT
TRBV5-4	TRBJ1-1	.	TRBD1	CASNVDRGPTEAFF	TGTGCCAGCAACGTCGACAGGGGACCCACTGAAGCTTTCTTT
TRBV12-5	TRBJ2-7	.	TRBD2	CASGLVLAGDGEQYF	TGTGCTAGTGGTTTGGTACTTGCGGGGGACGGCGAGCAGTACTTC
TRBV2	TRBJ1-6	few	.	CASNRESSYNSPLHF	TGTGCCAGCAACCGAGAGAGCTCCTATAATTCACCCCTCCACTTT
TRBV7-3	TRBJ2-1	.	TRBD2	CASSLMASGPSSYNEQFF	TGTGCCAGCAGCTTAATGGCTAGCGGCCCGAGCTCCTACAATGAGCAGTTCTTC
TRBV29-1	TRBJ2-5	.	TRBD2	CSVEDRKRGYQETQYF	TGCAGCGTTGAAGATCGCAAGCGGGGGTACCAAGAGACCCAGTACTTC
TRBV27	TRBJ2-1	.	TRBD2	CASSPGLAGVREQFF	TGTGCCAGCAGCCCCGGACTAGCGGGAGTAAGGGAGCAGTTCTTC
TRBV9	TRBJ2-7	once	TRBD1	CASSEGGSSDEQYF	TGTGCCAGCAGCGAAGGGGGCAGCTCGGACGAGCAGTACTTC
TRBV6-5	TRBJ2-2	.	.	CASSYTGRELFF	TGTGCCAGCAGTTACACCGGTCGCGAGCTGTTTTTT
TRBV27	TRBJ2-6	.	.	CASSGFGANVLTF	TGTGCCAGCAGTGGCTTCGGGGCCAACGTCCTGACTTTC
TRBV19	TRBJ1-4	.	TRBD1	CASSPDRANEKLFF	TGTGCCAGTAGTCCTGACAGGGCTAATGAAAAACTGTTTTTT
TRBV10-3	TRBJ1-5	.	.	CAIGQGGVGQPQHF	TGTGCCATCGGTCAAGGGGGAGTGGGTCAGCCCCAGCATTTT
TRBV11-2	TRBJ2-5	once	.	CASSLGRVKTQYF	TGTGCCAGCAGCCTCGGGAGAGTAAAGACCCAGTACTTC
TRBV2	TRBJ1-2	.	.	CASSEGRVVGYTF	TGTGCCAGCAGTGAGGGCAGGGTGGTTGGCTACACCTTC
TRBV5-5	TRBJ1-5	.	.	CASSLGATGGQPQHF	TGTGCCAGCAGCTTGGGCGCAACGGGGGGTCAGCCCCAGCATTTT
TRBV7-9	TRBJ1-2	.	.	CASSFGDYGYTF	TGTGCCAGCAGCTTCGGAGACTATGGCTACACCTTC
TRBV18	TRBJ2-7	.	.	CASSPASSYEQYF	TGTGCCAGCTCACCAGCCAGCTCCTACGAGCAGTACTTC
TRBV18	TRBJ2-5	.	.	CASSPPQGGSQETQYF	TGTGCCAGCTCACCACCACAGGGAGGGTCCCAAGAGACCCAGTACTTC
TRBV29-1	TRBJ1-1	once	.	CSVDRGNTEAFF	TGCAGCGTTGACAGGGGGAACACTGAAGCTTTCTTT
TRBV28	TRBJ1-3	.	.	CASTKTRGIVGNTIYF	TGTGCCAGCACGAAGACTCGGGGAATCGTCGGAAACACCATATATTTT
TRBV6-1	TRBJ1-5	few	.	CASLNRGYGNQPQHF	TGTGCCAGCCTAAATCGGGGTTACGGCAATCAGCCCCAGCATTTT
TRBV5-1	TRBJ1-2	.	.	CASSRTMNYGYTF	TGCGCCAGCAGCAGGACTATGAACTATGGCTACACCTTC
TRBV13	TRBJ2-7	.	TRBD1	CASSLRGQGASYEQYF	TGTGCCAGCAGCTTAAGGGGACAGGGGGCTTCCTACGAGCAGTACTTC
TRBV13	TRBJ2-1	.	TRBD2	CASSHSGRYNEQFF	TGTGCCAGCAGCCATAGCGGGAGATACAATGAGCAGTTCTTC
TRBV29-1	TRBJ2-1	.	TRBD2	CSARLAGAHEQFF	TGCAGCGCCAGACTAGCGGGGGCCCATGAGCAGTTCTTC
TRBV4-1	TRBJ2-7	few	TRBD2	CASSQVGSGIRHEQYF	TGCGCCAGCAGCCAAGTAGGAAGCGGGATAAGGCACGAGCAGTACTTC
TRBV5-4	TRBJ2-6	.	TRBD1	CASRRDRDSGANVLTF	TGTGCCAGCAGGAGGGACAGGGATTCGGGGGCCAACGTCCTGACTTTC
TRBV6-6	TRBJ2-7	few	TRBD2	CASSQRTSGISYEQYF	TGTGCCAGCAGTCAACGGACTAGCGGGATCTCCTACGAGCAGTACTTC